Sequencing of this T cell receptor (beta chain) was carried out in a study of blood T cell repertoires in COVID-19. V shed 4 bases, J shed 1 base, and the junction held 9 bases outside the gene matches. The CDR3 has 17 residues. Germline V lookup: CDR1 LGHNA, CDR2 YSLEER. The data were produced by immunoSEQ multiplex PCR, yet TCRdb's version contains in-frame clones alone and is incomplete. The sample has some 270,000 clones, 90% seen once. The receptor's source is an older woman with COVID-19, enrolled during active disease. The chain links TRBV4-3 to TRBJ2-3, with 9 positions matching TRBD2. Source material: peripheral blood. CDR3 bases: TGCGCCAGCAGCCCCTCCTTTAGCGGGGGCCGCACAGATACGCAGTATTTT. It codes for CASSPSFSGGRTDTQYF.